The rows below give T cell receptor beta chains drawn from one sample of a study of blood T cell repertoires in COVID-19. Repertoires were generated with immunoSEQ multiplex PCR, while TCRdb's copy carries only in-frame clones and drops some. The sample records 130,000 or so clones, approximately 84% being singletons. Input material: peripheral blood. Source of these receptors: a woman of 80 years or more with acute or convalescent COVID-19. Both conserved end residues are part of each CDR3. D genes are given only for firm matches. For some rows the clone size is stated as once, few or many, or as a class when expanded; others skip it.

CDR3nt | CDR3aa | v_gene | d_gene | abundance | j_gene
TGTGCCAGCAGCTTTGAGAACTATGGCTACACCTTC | CASSFENYGYTF | TRBV7-9 | NA | NA | TRBJ1-2
TGTGCCAGTATGAGGACAGGGGGCCTCGGCGAGCAGTACTTC | CASMRTGGLGEQYF | TRBV7-8 | TRBD1 | NA | TRBJ2-7
TGTGCCTGGGGGGAGGGCACTGAAGCTTTCTTT | CAWGEGTEAFF | TRBV30 | NA | NA | TRBJ1-1
TGTGCCAGCAGCCGAGGGAGAACAGATACGCAGTATTTT | CASSRGRTDTQYF | TRBV7-9 | NA | NA | TRBJ2-3
TGTGCCAGCAGCGCTACTAGCGGGAGAAACATTCAGTACTTC | CASSATSGRNIQYF | TRBV11-2 | TRBD2 | NA | TRBJ2-4
TGTGCCAGCAGCTTGATGGACGGATCCGGAGGGGGCTACACCTTC | CASSLMDGSGGGYTF | TRBV27 | NA | NA | TRBJ1-2
TGTGCCAGCAGCGCTGGTCCGGAGGCCTACGAGCAGTACTTC | CASSAGPEAYEQYF | TRBV11-3 | NA | NA | TRBJ2-7
TGTGCCAGCAGCTCCCCCATGGAGGGCGAGCAGTACTTC | CASSSPMEGEQYF | TRBV11-2 | NA | NA | TRBJ2-7
TGTGCCAGCAGTCCGGTGGGGACATTGGCCGGGGAGCTGTTTTTT | CASSPVGTLAGELFF | TRBV27 | NA | few | TRBJ2-2
TGTGCCAGCAGCCTAGGGCGACTAGCGGAAGAGACCCAGTACTTC | CASSLGRLAEETQYF | TRBV27 | TRBD2 | NA | TRBJ2-5
TGCGCCAGCAGCCTCCGGGACTTTAGACTGGAAGCTTTCTTT | CASSLRDFRLEAFF | TRBV5-1 | NA | NA | TRBJ1-1
TGCGCCAGCAGCTTGGTAGCGGGGGGATTCACAGATACGCAGTATTTT | CASSLVAGGFTDTQYF | TRBV5-1 | TRBD2 | NA | TRBJ2-3
TGTGCCAGCAGCCCCAGTGGGGGGGCTAAGTATGGCTACACCTTC | CASSPSGGAKYGYTF | TRBV7-9 | NA | NA | TRBJ1-2
TGTGCCAGCAGTTTATTCGGGGGAGGCTACACCTTC | CASSLFGGGYTF | TRBV12-3/TRBV12-4 | NA | NA | TRBJ1-2
TGTGCCAGCAGCGCCCGGGACAGTAACACCATATATTTT | CASSARDSNTIYF | TRBV11-2 | TRBD1 | few | TRBJ1-3
TGTGCCACCAGCAGAGATCAGGGACTAGCGGGATTAGGTGGGGGCTATGAGCAGTTCTTC | CATSRDQGLAGLGGGYEQFF | TRBV15 | TRBD2 | few | TRBJ2-1
TGTGCCAGCTCACCACTGTCGGGGGTAGGGTATGGCTACACCTTC | CASSPLSGVGYGYTF | TRBV18 | NA | NA | TRBJ1-2
TGCGCCAGCAGCTTGGGAGGAGTCAATCAGCCCCAGCATTTT | CASSLGGVNQPQHF | TRBV5-1 | NA | NA | TRBJ1-5
TGTGCCAGTCGGGGGGGAGCGATGGATACGCAGTATTTT | CASRGGAMDTQYF | TRBV12-3/TRBV12-4 | TRBD2 | NA | TRBJ2-3
TGTGCCAGTAGCGCGGGACGGCTTTACAATGAGCAGTTCTTC | CASSAGRLYNEQFF | TRBV19 | NA | NA | TRBJ2-1
TGCGCCAGCAGTTTCACGCCTAGCTCTGGAAACACCATATATTTT | CASSFTPSSGNTIYF | TRBV5-1 | NA | NA | TRBJ1-3
TGTGCCAGCAGCTCCCGGACAGGGGTAGGGTATGGCTACACCTTC | CASSSRTGVGYGYTF | TRBV14 | TRBD1 | NA | TRBJ1-2
TGTGCCAGCAGTTCCTATAGCGGGAGTGGCGAGCAGTACTTC | CASSSYSGSGEQYF | TRBV11-2 | TRBD2 | many | TRBJ2-7
TGCGCCAGCAGCCAAGATCTGCAACCAGGGCTAGAGACCCAGTACTTC | CASSQDLQPGLETQYF | TRBV4-3 | NA | NA | TRBJ2-5
TGTGCCAGCACCCCTCGGGGGGGAACCTACAATGAGCAGTTCTTC | CASTPRGGTYNEQFF | TRBV7-2 | TRBD2 | once | TRBJ2-1
TGTGCCAGCAGTACAGGGGGCTATGGCTACACCTTC | CASSTGGYGYTF | TRBV6-5 | TRBD1 | NA | TRBJ1-2
TGCGCCAGCCTAGGAGCAGGGACAGATACGCAGTATTTT | CASLGAGTDTQYF | TRBV10-2 | NA | NA | TRBJ2-3
TGTGCCAGCAGCTTAGACCCGGGACAGATCTACGAGCAGTACTTC | CASSLDPGQIYEQYF | TRBV5-5 | TRBD1 | NA | TRBJ2-7
TGCGCCAGCAGCCTGGACGGGGGAAGGGATGAAAAACTGTTTTTT | CASSLDGGRDEKLFF | TRBV5-1 | NA | NA | TRBJ1-4
TGCAGTGCTAGTCGGGCAGGGGGATCCTATAATTCACCCCTCCACTTT | CSASRAGGSYNSPLHF | TRBV20-1 | TRBD1 | NA | TRBJ1-6
TGCAGCGTTGATTTTCCGGGGACAGGTGCCTATGGCTACACCTTC | CSVDFPGTGAYGYTF | TRBV29-1 | TRBD1 | NA | TRBJ1-2
TGTGCCAGCTCAACGACAGGGGGCCCCTATGGCTACACCTTC | CASSTTGGPYGYTF | TRBV18 | TRBD1 | NA | TRBJ1-2
TGTGCCAGCAGCTCAACCCGGGACAGGGGAGAGACCCAGTACTTC | CASSSTRDRGETQYF | TRBV5-6 | TRBD1 | once | TRBJ2-5
TGCAGTGCTAGTCAACAGGGGGCGGGGGAAAAACTGTTTTTT | CSASQQGAGEKLFF | TRBV20-1 | TRBD1 | NA | TRBJ1-4
TGTGCCTGGAGCCTGGGGACTGTCGGAAACACCATATATTTT | CAWSLGTVGNTIYF | TRBV30 | NA | NA | TRBJ1-3
TGTGCCAGCTCACCGTCCTCCTATGGCTACACCTTC | CASSPSSYGYTF | TRBV18 | NA | NA | TRBJ1-2
TGTGCCAGCTCACTAGGAGCGGTGGCTGAAGCTTTCTTT | CASSLGAVAEAFF | TRBV18 | NA | NA | TRBJ1-1
TGCGCCAGCAGTGCACAGAATGACGGCTACACCTTC | CASSAQNDGYTF | TRBV10-1 | NA | NA | TRBJ1-2
TGTGCCAGCAGTGCCACCGGGACAGCGAACACCGGGGAGCTGTTTTTT | CASSATGTANTGELFF | TRBV6-6 | TRBD1 | once | TRBJ2-2
TGCGCCAGCAGCCAACCTACCACAGGGTCTGAGCAGTTCTTC | CASSQPTTGSEQFF | TRBV5-1 | NA | once | TRBJ2-1
TGTGCCAGCAGCGCGGACAGGGGTACCTACAATGAGCAGTTCTTC | CASSADRGTYNEQFF | TRBV9 | TRBD1 | NA | TRBJ2-1
TGTGCCAGCAGCCTGACAGCGAACACTGAAGCTTTCTTT | CASSLTANTEAFF | TRBV3-1/TRBV3-2 | NA | NA | TRBJ1-1
TGTGCCAGCAGTTCTGACAGGGACAACACTGAAGCTTTCTTT | CASSSDRDNTEAFF | TRBV6-5 | TRBD1 | NA | TRBJ1-1
TGTGCCAGCAGCTTAGGTCCAGCGGGGGGATACGAGCAGTACTTC | CASSLGPAGGYEQYF | TRBV7-2 | TRBD2 | NA | TRBJ2-7
TGTGCCAGTAGTATACGGGGACAGGGCTACGAGCAGTACTTC | CASSIRGQGYEQYF | TRBV19 | TRBD1 | NA | TRBJ2-7
TGCGCCAGCTCGCCTCAGGGTAACGCGCAGTATTTT | CASSPQGNAQYF | TRBV5-1 | NA | NA | TRBJ2-3
TGCGCCAGCAGTGAGGTAGACAGGATCGATAGCAATCAGCCCCAGCATTTT | CASSEVDRIDSNQPQHF | TRBV10-1 | NA | NA | TRBJ1-5
TGTGCCAGTAGTATTAGGTTCAGAGGATATGGCTACACCTTC | CASSIRFRGYGYTF | TRBV19 | NA | NA | TRBJ1-2
TGTGCCAGCAGCCCCCGGGACAGGGGAGAGAACACTGAAGCTTTCTTT | CASSPRDRGENTEAFF | TRBV7-9 | TRBD1 | NA | TRBJ1-1
TGTGCCTGGAAACGGGGTTCGGGGGGTTGGTCCTACAATGAGCAGTTCTTC | CAWKRGSGGWSYNEQFF | TRBV30 | TRBD2 | NA | TRBJ2-1
TGTGCCAGCAGCTCATCCGGGACAGAGGGCTTCTATGGCTACACCTTC | CASSSSGTEGFYGYTF | TRBV5-4 | TRBD1 | NA | TRBJ1-2
TGTGCCAGCAGCGGTACTATTCGGTCTTACGAGCAGTACTTC | CASSGTIRSYEQYF | TRBV7-9 | NA | NA | TRBJ2-7
TGCGCCAGCAGCCAAGCGCCGGGACAGCAAGAGACCCAGTACTTC | CASSQAPGQQETQYF | TRBV4-1 | TRBD1 | once | TRBJ2-5
TGTGCCAGCAGCGGCAGGGGTAGGGGCACTGAAGCTTTCTTT | CASSGRGRGTEAFF | TRBV5-6 | NA | NA | TRBJ1-1
TGCGCCAGCAGCTTGGGACTAGCGGGAGGGCCGGGCAATGAGCAGTTCTTC | CASSLGLAGGPGNEQFF | TRBV4-1 | TRBD2 | NA | TRBJ2-1
TGTGCCAGCAGTGACCGGGACAGGGGGGACTATGGCTACACCTTC | CASSDRDRGDYGYTF | TRBV6-2/TRBV6-3 | TRBD1 | few | TRBJ1-2
TGTGCCAGCAGCTTCGTTGGAGGGATCAACTCTGGAAACACCATATATTTT | CASSFVGGINSGNTIYF | TRBV7-2 | NA | NA | TRBJ1-3